The 5 T cell receptor beta chains listed next were all sequenced from one sample in a study of T cell clonotyping in hematopoietic cell transplantation. The time point denotes: recipient sample about 28 days before transplant, after cytoreduction. Measured with immunoSEQ multiplex PCR; TCRdb has only the in-frame clones, and not every one. The top ten clones hold 4.5% to 6.5% of a sample with roughly 49,000 clones, about nine tenths of them seen once. The specimen comprised peripheral blood mononuclear cells, sampled before stem cell transplant. These receptors all stem from a man aged 55 to 70 with biphenotypic leukemia. Some clones in this sample may be carry-over from other donors' samples.

The chain recombines TRBV6-1 with TRBJ2-7; unclear D gene. Germline CDR1 is MNHNS and CDR2 is SASEGT. The CDR3 contains 14 residues. V lost 7 bases and J lost 6, with 19 bases in between. CDR3 nucleotide sequence: TGTGCCAGCACCTTAACCCTCGAGTACGCCGAGCAGTACTTC. This sequence encodes CASTLTLEYAEQYF.

The chain couples TRBV6-1 to TRBJ2-7, with 9 bases that match TRBD1. J was trimmed by 3 bases and V by 2 bases; bases with no gene match: 5. The CDR3 contains 15 residues. Per the germline V gene, CDR1 is MNHNS and CDR2 is SASEGT. CDR3 sequence (DNA): TGTGCCAGCAGTGAACGGGGACAGGGCAACTACGAGCAGTACTTC. Translating it yields CASSERGQGNYEQYF.

The chain uses TRBV19 and TRBJ2-2; 7 nucleotides agree with TRBD1. This CDR3 is 18 amino acids long. J gave up 0 bases and V 4 bases, and 11 bases lay outside the gene matches. From germline, CDR1 is LNHDA and CDR2 SQIVND (reference sequence). CDR3 sequence (DNA): TGTGCCAGTAGTACCACAGGGGAAGGAGTCCCGAACACCGGGGAGCTGTTTTTT. This encodes CASSTTGEGVPNTGELFF.

The chain is built from TRBV7-2 and TRBJ2-3; D gene ambiguous. The V and J ends lost 3 bases and 2 bases respectively, with 9 bases between them. CDR1 is SGHTA, CDR2 FQGNSA, per germline. CDR3 length equals 14 residues. The CDR3 sequence: CASSFSPYTDTQYF. In nucleotides, the CDR3 is TGTGCCAGCAGCTTCTCGCCTTACACAGATACGCAGTATTTT.

The genes are TRBV25-1 and TRBJ2-1; 9 positions match TRBD1. The V and J ends lost 3 bases and 9 bases, in that order; junction bases with no gene match: 15. The germline V gene encodes CDR1 MGHDK and CDR2 SYGVNS. CDR3 length equals 17 residues. CDR3 DNA: TGTGCCAGCAGTGACCATTTGGGGCGGGACAGGGTCACTGAGCAGTTCTTC. Residues: CASSDHLGRDRVTEQFF.